The 18 T cell receptor beta chains below were found in one sample sequenced in a study of a mutant IDH1 vaccine in newly diagnosed glioma. The repertoire was sequenced with immunoSEQ multiplex PCR; TCRdb's copy has only in-frame clones and lacks some. The sample lists roughly 56,000 clones, approximately 76% occurring once. Antigens of these TCRs are unknown. Described time point: week 47, end of study. The study gave 300 ug of mutant IDH1 20-mer peptide per vaccine dose, with topical imiquimod. Material: PBMCs, obtained from a glioma patient whose treatment included an IDH1 peptide vaccine. Every receptor here comes from a woman in her thirties or forties with glioma. Some clones in this sample may be carry-over from other donors' samples.

This sequence joins TRBV7-2 and TRBJ2-7; D unresolved. Trimming removed 5 bases from V and 0 bases from J, with 2 bases in between. Germline CDR1 reads SGHTA; CDR2 reads FQGNSA. The CDR3 extends over 11 amino acids. CDR3 DNA: TGTGCCAGCAGCCTCTCCTACGAGCAGTACTTC. This sequence encodes CASSLSYEQYF.

The table lists this clone with a count of one. J is TRBJ1-4 and V is TRBV19; D remains ambiguous. V lost 2 bases, J lost 7 bases, and 8 bases lay in between. The CDR3 has 13 amino acids. CDR1 and CDR2 from the germline V gene are LNHDA and SQIVND (reference sequence). This chain's CDR3 is CASSISGTEKLFF. In nucleotides, the CDR3 is TGTGCCAGTAGTATAAGTGGAACTGAAAAACTGTTTTTT. Full variable domain (missing parts from reference TRBV19 and TRBJ1-4): DGGITQSPKYLFRKEGQNVTLSCEQNLNHDAMYWYRQDPGQGLRLIYYSQIVNDFQKGDIAEGYSVSREKKESFPLTVTSAQKNPTAFYLCASSISGTEKLFFGSGTQLSVL.

The J gene is TRBJ2-1, the V gene TRBV5-4; 10 positions agree with TRBD2. The CDR3 is 14 residues long. CDR1 and CDR2 (germline): SGHNT, YYREEE (reference sequence). The V segment lost 4 bases and the J segment 5 bases; nucleotides outside the gene matches: 3. CDR3 residues: CASSRTSGNNEQFF. CDR3 DNA sequence: TGTGCCAGCAGCAGGACTAGCGGCAACAATGAGCAGTTCTTC. The variable domain in full, with the rest retrieved from reference TRBV5-4 and TRBJ2-1, is ETGVTQSPTHLIKTRGQQVTLRCSSQSGHNTVSWYQQALGQGPQFIFQYYREEENGRGNFPPRFSGLQFPNYSSELNVNALELDDSALYLCASSRTSGNNEQFFGPGTRLTVL.

V usage is TRBV21-1 and J usage is TRBJ1-4; TRBD1, as called in the table, went unchecked against the DNA. TRBV21-1 is noted as a pseudogene. The CDR3 sequence is 17 residues long. The DNA of the CDR3 is TGTGCCAGCAGCCCCCGACAGGGTTGGCGAACTAATGAAAAACTGTTTTTT. It translates to CASSPRQGWRTNEKLFF.

The chain carries TRBV25-1 and TRBJ1-3; D might be TRBD1 (5 bases). The CDR3 runs to 17 residues. The ends were cut back, 7 bases at V and 2 bases at J, with 21 bases in the middle. CDR1 and CDR2 (germline): MGHDK, SYGVNS. CDR3 in amino acids: CASKSSGTPDTGNTIYF. CDR3 DNA: TGTGCCAGCAAATCGAGCGGGACTCCCGACACTGGAAACACCATATATTTT.

The chain uses TRBV2 and TRBJ2-1; D ambiguous. V shed 2 bases and J shed 12 bases, with 14 bases lying between them. This CDR3 region has 13 residues. The V gene's germline CDR1 is SNHLY and CDR2 FYNNEI. The CDR3: CASSEQPEAVQFF. In DNA form, the CDR3 reads TGTGCCAGCAGTGAACAGCCAGAAGCTGTGCAGTTCTTC.

The chain links TRBV30 to TRBJ1-1, with D possibly matching TRBD1 (6 bases). With 4 bases removed from V and 1 base from J, the gap between germline ends came to 10 bases. The CDR3 contains 13 residues. Looked up from germline, CDR1 is GTSNPN and CDR2 is SVGIG (reference sequence). CDR3 DNA: TGTGCCTGGACGGGGGCCAGGAACACTGAAGCTTTCTTT. Its protein product is CAWTGARNTEAFF.

This clone was observed a handful of times. J is TRBJ1-4 and V is TRBV7-2, with TRBD1 matching 8 bases. After removal of 4 bases from V and 10 bases from J, the junction contained 14 bases not matched to a gene. The CDR3 consists of 16 residues. Germline V gives CDR1 SGHTA, CDR2 FQGNSA. The CDR3 DNA sequence: TGTGCCAGCAGCTATACAGGGGGTGGCCTTGGCGGAAAACTGTTTTTT. Its translation is CASSYTGGGLGGKLFF.

Only a few counts were recorded for this clone. The chain employs TRBV5-1 and TRBJ2-6, with D tentatively TRBD1 (6 bases). The V gene's germline CDR1 is SGHRS and CDR2 YFSETQ. The CDR3 is made up of 17 amino acids. Trimming pared 4 bases from V and 0 bases from J, leaving 14 bases between. For the CDR3, the DNA is TGCGCCAGCAGCATCACAGGGACGAGCTCTGGGGCCAACGTCCTGACTTTC. The encoded protein is CASSITGTSSGANVLTF.

In this sample, this clone turned up many times. The V call is TRBV30, the J call TRBJ1-1; D uncertain. The V gene's germline CDR1 is GTSNPN and CDR2 SVGIG (reference sequence). This CDR3 region has 13 residues. V was clipped by 0 bases and J by 0 bases, with 5 bases between them. The chain's CDR3 is CAWSVSMNTEAFF. The CDR3 bases are TGTGCCTGGAGTGTTTCGATGAACACTGAAGCTTTCTTT.

This clone has a handful of counts. V and J are TRBV7-9 and TRBJ2-3, with D possibly being TRBD1 (5 bases). The germline gives CDR1 SEHNR, CDR2 FQNEAQ (reference sequence). CDR3 length equals 15 residues. V gave up 5 bases and J gave up 2 bases, with 14 bases separating them. The CDR3 DNA sequence: TGTGCCAGCAGCCTAGTGGCAGGGCCCACAGATACGCAGTATTTT. This translates into CASSLVAGPTDTQYF.

The J gene is TRBJ1-2, the V gene TRBV20-1; D gene ambiguous. The CDR3 consists of 11 residues. Trimming stripped 6 bases from V and 7 bases from J, with 12 bases between. CDR1 and CDR2 (germline): DFQATT, SNEGSKA (reference sequence). CDR3 nucleotides: TGCAGTGCCCCCTCATTATTTGGCTACACCTTC. It translates to CSAPSLFGYTF.

The J gene is TRBJ2-2, the V gene TRBV10-2; 7 bases align to TRBD1. CDR1 is WSHSY and CDR2 is SAAADI in the germline V gene. Trimming cost V 7 bases and J 3 bases; bases outside gene matches: 2. The CDR3 covers 13 residues. In nucleotides, the CDR3 is TGCGCCAGCACACAGGGGTACACCGGGGAGCTGTTTTTT. This sequence encodes CASTQGYTGELFF.

This clone was observed once. The rearrangement links TRBV7-8 to TRBJ2-3, with 10 bases fitting TRBD1. V was clipped by 5 bases and J by 2 bases; unmatched bases: 7. CDR3 size: 16 residues. CDR1 is SGHVS and CDR2 is FQNEAQ in the germline V gene. The chain's CDR3 is CASSTGQGGVTDTQYF. The CDR3 region has the DNA TGTGCCAGCAGCACCGGACAGGGGGGGGTCACAGATACGCAGTATTTT.

The V and J genes are TRBV6-5 and TRBJ2-2; D assignment may be TRBD1 or TRBD2 (5 bases each). This CDR3 has 15 residues. The germline gives CDR1 MNHEY, CDR2 SVGAGI. V was clipped by 5 bases and J by 0 bases, with 10 bases between them. CDR3 DNA sequence: TGTGCCAGCAGTGCCGGGACGGCGAACACCGGGGAGCTGTTTTTT. Translating gives CASSAGTANTGELFF.

This rearrangement joins TRBV10-2 to TRBJ2-3; D assignment may be TRBD1 or TRBD2 (6 bases each). The CDR3 contains 16 residues. Trimming took off 6 bases at V and 2 bases at J, with 18 bases between the two ends. Looked up from germline, CDR1 is WSHSY and CDR2 is SAAADI. The CDR3 bases are TGCGCCAGCAGCCCCTTGCTGGGGGGCCCCACAGATACGCAGTATTTT. Translated, it gives CASSPLLGGPTDTQYF.

The chain links TRBV5-1 to TRBJ1-1; tentatively, D is TRBD1 (6 bases). V lost 7 bases to trimming and J lost 6 bases, with 22 bases between them. This CDR3 is built from 15 residues. Per the germline V gene, CDR1 is SGHRS and CDR2 is YFSETQ. CDR3 bases: TGCGCCAGCGATTCGACCGGGACACGGAGTTCTGAAGCTTTCTTT. Amino acids: CASDSTGTRSSEAFF.

This clone was counted once. The chain is built from TRBV6-5 and TRBJ2-7; TRBD1 matches 9 bases. Germline CDR1 MNHEY, CDR2 SVGAGI. The CDR3 is made up of 14 amino acids. V trimming: 5 bases; J trimming: 9 bases; junction bases outside the gene matches: 11. In DNA form, the CDR3 reads TGTGCCAGCAGTCGGACCCGGGACAGGGAGGCGCAGTACTTC. Encoded protein: CASSRTRDREAQYF.